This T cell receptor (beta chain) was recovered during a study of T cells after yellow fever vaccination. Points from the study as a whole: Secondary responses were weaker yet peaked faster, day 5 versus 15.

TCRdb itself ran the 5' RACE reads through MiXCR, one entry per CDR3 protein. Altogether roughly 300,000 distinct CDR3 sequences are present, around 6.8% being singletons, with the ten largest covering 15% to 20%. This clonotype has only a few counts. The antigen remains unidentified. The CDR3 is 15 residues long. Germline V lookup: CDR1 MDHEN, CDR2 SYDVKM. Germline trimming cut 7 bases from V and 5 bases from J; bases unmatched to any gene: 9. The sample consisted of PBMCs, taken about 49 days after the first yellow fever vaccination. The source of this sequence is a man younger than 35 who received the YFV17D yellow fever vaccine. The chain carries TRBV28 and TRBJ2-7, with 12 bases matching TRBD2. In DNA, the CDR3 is TGTGCCAGCACCCTACTAGCGGGGGGATCCAACGAGCAGTACTTC. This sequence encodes CASTLLAGGSNEQYF.